The rows below give T cell receptor beta chains drawn from one sample of a study of blood T cells in healthy people across ages. TCRdb analysed the 5' RACE reads with MiXCR anew, one entry per CDR3 protein. The sample has 1,300,000 or so distinct CDR3 sequences, 59% seen once; the top ten hold about 6.7%. Sequenced material: blood. All receptors come from a young man in good health. CDR3s leave out the opening cysteine and the closing phenylalanine or tryptophan. Fields, in order: V gene, J gene, CDR3 protein.

v_call: TRBV2
j_call: TRBJ2-2
cdr3_aa: ASSEPLAGGFGELF

v_call: TRBV28
j_call: TRBJ1-6
cdr3_aa: ASSFSDNSPLH

v_call: TRBV29-1
j_call: TRBJ2-1
cdr3_aa: SVHEPTRGLEQF

v_call: TRBV20-1
j_call: TRBJ2-3
cdr3_aa: SARDRVGGFTDTQY

v_call: TRBV11-2
j_call: TRBJ2-1
cdr3_aa: ASSLELGQGPNNEQF

v_call: TRBV12-3/TRBV12-4
j_call: TRBJ2-1
cdr3_aa: ASSLPLAGESEQF

v_call: TRBV7-9
j_call: TRBJ2-1
cdr3_aa: ASSPRSPTSYNEQF

v_call: TRBV20-1
j_call: TRBJ1-2
cdr3_aa: SARLPDSFYGYT

v_call: TRBV12-3/TRBV12-4
j_call: TRBJ2-3
cdr3_aa: ASSSTPTSGVTTDTQY

v_call: TRBV4-3
j_call: TRBJ1-1
cdr3_aa: ASSRDGLNTEAF

v_call: TRBV29-1
j_call: TRBJ2-7
cdr3_aa: SGRKTSSYEQY

v_call: TRBV7-2
j_call: TRBJ1-1
cdr3_aa: ASKKPGNTEAF

v_call: TRBV20-1
j_call: TRBJ2-1
cdr3_aa: SASPTGQGF

v_call: TRBV5-1
j_call: TRBJ2-6
cdr3_aa: ANSLRGNGANVPT

v_call: TRBV20-1
j_call: .
cdr3_aa: SASRPGRALEQY

v_call: TRBV15
j_call: TRBJ1-2
cdr3_aa: ATSREFYGYT

v_call: TRBV29-1
j_call: TRBJ2-7
cdr3_aa: SCSTGTGSYEQY

v_call: TRBV20-1
j_call: TRBJ2-2
cdr3_aa: SARGTGTGELF

v_call: TRBV5-1
j_call: TRBJ2-1
cdr3_aa: ASSYISTYNEQF

v_call: TRBV7-2
j_call: TRBJ1-5
cdr3_aa: ASSLVGGQNQPQH

v_call: TRBV6-6
j_call: TRBJ2-5
cdr3_aa: ASRKTSPRETQY

v_call: TRBV4-1
j_call: TRBJ2-5
cdr3_aa: ASSQGLVVETQY

v_call: TRBV6-5
j_call: .
cdr3_aa: ASSYGGLRDEQY

v_call: TRBV12-3/TRBV12-4
j_call: TRBJ2-7
cdr3_aa: ASSTTSGISYEQY

v_call: TRBV27
j_call: TRBJ1-2
cdr3_aa: ASSPTGLGYGYT

v_call: TRBV5-4
j_call: TRBJ1-4
cdr3_aa: ASSLDRPNEKLF

v_call: TRBV6-5
j_call: TRBJ2-2
cdr3_aa: ASAGPTNTGELF

v_call: TRBV6-2/TRBV6-3
j_call: .
cdr3_aa: ASSYDTFYEQY

v_call: TRBV6-6
j_call: TRBJ1-5
cdr3_aa: ASSLVNSNQPQH

v_call: TRBV9
j_call: TRBJ2-2
cdr3_aa: ASSSRAGRSGELF

v_call: TRBV12-3/TRBV12-4
j_call: TRBJ1-5
cdr3_aa: ASSLQGWGNQPQH

v_call: TRBV7-9
j_call: TRBJ2-1
cdr3_aa: ASKQDRDNEQF

v_call: TRBV6-2/TRBV6-3
j_call: TRBJ2-4
cdr3_aa: ASSYVGLAKNIQY

v_call: TRBV12-3/TRBV12-4
j_call: TRBJ2-7
cdr3_aa: ASRPHEVKGTNHEQY

v_call: TRBV4-1
j_call: TRBJ2-7
cdr3_aa: ASSQAAGTPMVYEQY

v_call: TRBV2
j_call: TRBJ2-6
cdr3_aa: ASRDRDSSGANVLT

v_call: TRBV4-2
j_call: TRBJ1-1
cdr3_aa: ASSGRNSNLAF

v_call: TRBV10-2
j_call: TRBJ2-1
cdr3_aa: ASSEGKRGSLGEQF

v_call: TRBV6-5
j_call: .
cdr3_aa: ASSSWDGSYEQY

v_call: TRBV6-6
j_call: TRBJ2-3
cdr3_aa: ASSYSSGSADTQY

v_call: TRBV6-5
j_call: .
cdr3_aa: ASSLSFRGLAVVETQY

v_call: TRBV28
j_call: TRBJ2-4
cdr3_aa: ASRPTPSLNIQY

v_call: TRBV6-2/TRBV6-3
j_call: TRBJ1-2
cdr3_aa: ASSLIDRVGGYT